This T cell receptor beta chain stems from a study of cytomegalovirus exposure and HLA in healthy donors. The PCR was carried out with 60 Vbeta primers and 13 Jbeta primers. The protocol was immunoSEQ multiplex PCR, while the TCRdb copy is restricted to in-frame clones and leaves out a portion. The sample lists around 130,000 clones, 70% to 85% occurring once. The CDR3 totals 15 residues. Germline V CDR1 and CDR2: SGHTA, FQGNSA. The V end lost 5 bases, the J end lost 0 bases, and 13 bases lay between the germline ends. Sample: PBMCs. The receptor was derived from a boy aged 2-15 years in good health and CMV-seronegative. This chain joins TRBV7-2 and TRBJ1-1; D uncertain. The CDR3 sequence: CASSQDWELNTEAFF. The CDR3 nucleotides are TGTGCCAGCAGCCAAGATTGGGAGCTGAACACTGAAGCTTTCTTT.